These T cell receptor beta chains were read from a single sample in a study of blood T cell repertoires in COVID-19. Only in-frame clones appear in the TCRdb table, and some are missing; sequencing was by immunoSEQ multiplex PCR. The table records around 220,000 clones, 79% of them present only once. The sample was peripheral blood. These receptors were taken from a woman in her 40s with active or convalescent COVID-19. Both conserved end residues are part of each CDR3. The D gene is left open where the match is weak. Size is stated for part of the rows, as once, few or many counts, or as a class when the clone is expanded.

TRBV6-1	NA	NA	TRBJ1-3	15	CASSEVWATGNTIYF	TGTGCCAGCAGTGAAGTCTGGGCCACCGGAAACACCATATATTTT
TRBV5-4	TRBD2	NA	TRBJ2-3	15	CAVGPSGGSADTQYF	TGTGCCGTAGGACCCTCGGGGGGGTCCGCAGATACGCAGTATTTT
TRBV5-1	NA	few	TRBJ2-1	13	CASSFQGDNEQFF	TGCGCCAGCAGCTTCCAGGGTGACAATGAGCAGTTCTTC
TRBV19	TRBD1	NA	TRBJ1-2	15	CASSPRTGRVYGYTF	TGTGCCAGTAGTCCCAGGACAGGGCGCGTCTATGGCTACACCTTC
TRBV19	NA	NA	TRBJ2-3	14	CASSFGQTTDTQYF	TGTGCCAGTAGTTTCGGACAGACCACAGATACGCAGTATTTT
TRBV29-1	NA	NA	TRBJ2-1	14	CSVETPAANNEQFF	TGCAGCGTTGAAACTCCAGCGGCTAACAATGAGCAGTTCTTC
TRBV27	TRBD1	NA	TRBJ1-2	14	CASRFGTGELGYTF	TGTGCCAGCAGATTCGGGACAGGGGAATTGGGCTACACCTTC
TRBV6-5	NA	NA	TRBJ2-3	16	CASSYPAGTSTDTQYF	TGTGCCAGCAGTTACCCAGCAGGGACTAGCACAGATACGCAGTATTTT
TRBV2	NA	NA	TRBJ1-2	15	CASSVEQGASSGYTF	TGTGCCAGCAGTGTAGAACAGGGAGCGTCTAGTGGCTACACCTTC
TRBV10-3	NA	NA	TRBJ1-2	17	CAISESVPAGGAGGYTF	TGTGCCATCAGTGAGTCAGTCCCCGCGGGGGGGGCTGGAGGCTACACCTTC
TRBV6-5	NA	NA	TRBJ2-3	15	CASSYGRGLADTQYF	TGTGCCAGCAGTTACGGCCGGGGGTTGGCAGATACGCAGTATTTT
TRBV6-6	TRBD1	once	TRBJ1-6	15	CASGRQGSMNSPLHF	TGTGCCAGCGGACGACAGGGGTCGATGAATTCACCCCTCCACTTT
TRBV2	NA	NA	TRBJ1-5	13	CASSPSPDQPQHF	TGTGCCAGCAGCCCTAGTCCTGATCAGCCCCAGCATTTT
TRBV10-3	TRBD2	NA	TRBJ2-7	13	CAISGGDLYEQYF	TGTGCCATAAGCGGGGGAGATCTCTACGAGCAGTACTTC
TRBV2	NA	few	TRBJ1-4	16	CASSEDNLTRGEKLFF	TGTGCCAGCAGTGAAGACAACCTGACCAGGGGTGAAAAACTGTTTTTT
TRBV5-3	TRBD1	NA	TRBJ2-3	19	CARSLRDRGKSEDTDTQYF	TGTGCCAGAAGCTTACGGGACAGGGGGAAATCGGAAGACACAGATACGCAGTATTTT
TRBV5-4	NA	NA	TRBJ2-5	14	CASSPRGIQETQYF	TGTGCCAGCAGCCCCAGAGGTATCCAAGAGACCCAGTACTTC
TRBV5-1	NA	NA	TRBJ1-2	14	CASSLVGADYGYTF	TGCGCCAGCAGCTTGGTAGGGGCAGACTATGGCTACACCTTC
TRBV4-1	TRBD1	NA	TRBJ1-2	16	CASSQPRTGRAGGYTF	TGCGCCAGCAGCCAACCGAGGACAGGCCGGGCGGGGGGCTACACCTTC
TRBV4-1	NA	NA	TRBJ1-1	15	CASSHPIVRDTEAFF	TGCGCCAGCAGCCACCCAATCGTCCGCGACACTGAAGCTTTCTTT
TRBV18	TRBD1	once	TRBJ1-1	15	CASSPTGGGNTEAFF	TGTGCCAGCTCACCGACAGGGGGAGGGAACACTGAAGCTTTCTTT
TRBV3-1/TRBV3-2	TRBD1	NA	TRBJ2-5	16	CASSQDSGPGGETQYF	TGTGCCAGCAGCCAAGATTCTGGCCCAGGGGGAGAGACCCAGTACTTC
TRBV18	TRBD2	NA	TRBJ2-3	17	CASSPLMGSGGADTQYF	TGTGCCAGCTCACCACTTATGGGTAGCGGGGGTGCAGATACGCAGTATTTT
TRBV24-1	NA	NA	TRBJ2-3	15	CATSDPGQEADTQYF	TGTGCCACCAGTGATCCGGGACAAGAAGCAGATACGCAGTATTTT
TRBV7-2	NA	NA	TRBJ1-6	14	CASSFRDFRSPLHF	TGTGCCAGCAGCTTCCGGGATTTTAGGTCACCCCTCCACTTT
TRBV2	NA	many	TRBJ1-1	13	CATKQGRDTEAFF	TGTGCCACCAAGCAGGGGAGGGACACTGAAGCTTTCTTT
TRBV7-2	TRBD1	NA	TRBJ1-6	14	CASSLDRGSSPLHF	TGTGCCAGCAGCTTAGACAGGGGGAGTTCACCCCTCCACTTT
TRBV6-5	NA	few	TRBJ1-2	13	CASSNREVDGYTF	TGTGCCAGCAGCAACAGGGAAGTGGATGGCTACACCTTC
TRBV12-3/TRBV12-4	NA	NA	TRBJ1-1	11	CASSRGWEAFF	TGTGCCAGCAGCCGGGGGTGGGAAGCTTTCTTT
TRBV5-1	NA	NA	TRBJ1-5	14	CASSLDPGDQPQHF	TGCGCCAGCAGCTTGGACCCGGGGGACCAGCCCCAGCATTTT
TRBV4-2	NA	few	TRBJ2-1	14	CASSQDRVRHEQFF	TGTGCCAGCAGCCAAGACCGGGTTCGGCATGAGCAGTTCTTC
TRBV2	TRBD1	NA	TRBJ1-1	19	CASSEVSGQGYSGNTEAFF	TGTGCCAGCAGTGAAGTTTCTGGACAGGGGTACAGCGGGAACACTGAAGCTTTCTTT
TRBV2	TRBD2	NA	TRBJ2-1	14	CATKWTSGGEEQFF	TGTGCCACTAAGTGGACTAGCGGGGGCGAAGAGCAGTTCTTC
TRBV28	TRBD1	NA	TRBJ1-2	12	CASSSRGRGYTF	TGTGCCAGCAGTTCTAGGGGGCGAGGCTACACCTTC
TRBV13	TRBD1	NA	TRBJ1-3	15	CASSSWTGVGNTIYF	TGTGCCAGCAGTAGCTGGACAGGGGTAGGAAACACCATATATTTT
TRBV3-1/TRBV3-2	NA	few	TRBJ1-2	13	CASSQEETGGYTF	TGTGCCAGCAGCCAAGAAGAGACAGGTGGCTACACCTTC
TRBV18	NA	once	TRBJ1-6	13	CASSLGGNSPLHF	TGTGCCAGCTCACTCGGGGGTAATTCACCCCTCCACTTT
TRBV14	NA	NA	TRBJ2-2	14	CASSRMTGAGELFF	TGTGCCAGCAGCCGCATGACGGGTGCCGGGGAGCTGTTTTTT
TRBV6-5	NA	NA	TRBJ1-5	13	CASSTPDSPGGDF	TGTGCCAGCAGCACCCCGGACAGCCCGGGTGGGGATTTT